This paragraph reports one T cell receptor (beta chain). Germline assignment: CDR1 SGDLS and CDR2 YYNGEE. The CDR3 is 14 amino acids. V shed 3 bases, J shed 6 bases, and the junction held 8 bases outside the gene matches. These data are taken from a study of shared clonotypes between healthy human individuals. Profiling relied on immunoSEQ multiplex PCR, and the TCRdb table lists in-frame clones only, not all of them. Of around 1,900,000 clones listed, 93% were seen once; the top ten hold more than 1.5%. Naive CD8 cells comprised CD45RO-negative, CCR7-positively selected cells, excluding terminally differentiated effector memory CD45RA+ cells.

Sequencing used naive CD8+ T cells from PBMCs. The clonotype was recovered from a man younger than 30 in good health. Some clones in this sample may be carry-over from other donors' samples. This chain joins TRBV9 and TRBJ1-2; 7 bases are a match to TRBD1. The CDR3: CASSANTGADGYTF. CDR3 DNA sequence: TGTGCCAGCAGCGCAAACACAGGGGCTGATGGCTACACCTTC.